These 18 T cell receptor beta chains came from one sample sequenced in a study of blood T cell repertoires in COVID-19 (dated by TCRdb to about 2020). Library construction relied on the immunoSEQ multiplex PCR assay. The table was pulled from immuneACCESS by TCRdb, which kept in-frame rearrangements only. Such tables lose some clones; where checked, under half of the loss comes from unresolved V genes, and the rest has no known cause. The sample records 300,000 to 350,000 clones, 86% of which are singletons. About 4.2% of the sample is taken by the ten largest. Sequenced: PBMCs or T cells enriched from blood (not recorded which). Every receptor here comes from a woman aged 40 to 50 with acute COVID-19.

The chain couples TRBV5-4 to TRBJ1-2; maybe TRBD1 (5 bases). V gave up 4 bases and J gave up 2 bases, with 15 bases separating them. Germline CDR1 SGHNT, CDR2 YYREEE (reference sequence). The length of the CDR3 is 15 residues. The CDR3: CASSTPQGSNYGYTF. CDR3 DNA sequence: TGTGCCAGCAGCACACCCCAGGGATCCAACTATGGCTACACCTTC.

This chain joins TRBV11-2 and TRBJ2-2; tentative D call: TRBD1 (6 bases). Germline values: CDR1 SGHAT, CDR2 FQNNGV. V was cut by 4 bases and J by 5 bases, with 14 bases left in between. The CDR3 spans 15 residues. The CDR3 DNA follows: TGTGCCAGCAGCTCACAGGGATATAATACCGGGGAGCTGTTTTTT. It translates to CASSSQGYNTGELFF. The whole variable domain, filled in from reference TRBV11-2 and TRBJ2-2, reads EAGVAQSPRYKIIEKRQSVAFWCNPISGHATLYWYQQILGQGPKLLIQFQNNGVVDDSQLPKDRFSAERLKGVDSTLKIQPAKLEDSAVYLCASSSQGYNTGELFFGEGSRLTVL.

This chain connects TRBV6-5 to TRBJ2-7, with TRBD1 matching over 8 bases. The junction had 6 bases not matched to a gene; V was cut back by 6 bases and J by 2 bases. CDR3 size: 14 residues. Germline V gene sequence: CDR1 MNHEY, CDR2 SVGAGI. CDR3 bases: TGTGCCAGCAGGATGGGGACAGGACCCTACGAGCAGTACTTC. It codes for CASRMGTGPYEQYF.

The chain links TRBV6-4 to TRBJ1-1; 10 bases match TRBD1. In germline, CDR1 is MRHNA, CDR2 SNTAGT. The CDR3 runs to 15 residues. The trim removed 10 bases at V and 5 bases at J, leaving 13 bases unmatched. CDR3: CANIPPDRGLTEAFF. The CDR3 DNA follows: TGTGCCAACATTCCCCCCGACAGGGGGCTGACTGAAGCTTTCTTT.

The chain employs TRBV5-6 and TRBJ2-3, with 8 bases matching TRBD2. The V and J ends lost 4 bases and 5 bases, in that order; junction bases with no gene match: 12. CDR3 length: 16 residues. Germline V gene lookup returns CDR1 SGHDT and CDR2 YYEEEE. In DNA form, the CDR3 reads TGTGCCAGCAGCCCCTTGCGGGGGGCCTGGAAAGATACGCAGTATTTT. Translated: CASSPLRGAWKDTQYF.

The chain joins TRBV14 to TRBJ1-1; D unresolved. The CDR3 totals 11 residues. CDR1 and CDR2 from the germline V gene are SGHDN and FVKESK. V shed 2 bases and J shed 7 bases, with 5 bases lying between them. The CDR3 loop reads CASSQYSEAFF. In nucleotides, the CDR3 is TGTGCCAGCAGCCAATATAGTGAAGCTTTCTTT.

The chain uses TRBV7-6 and TRBJ1-6, with TRBD1 matching 9 bases. Unmatched junction bases numbered 1, after V lost 0 bases and J lost 7 bases. This CDR3 comprises 15 residues. The germline gives CDR1 SGHVS, CDR2 FNYEAQ. CDR3 region: CASSLAGTGNSPLHF. The CDR3 nucleotides are TGTGCCAGCAGCTTAGCGGGGACAGGGAATTCACCCCTCCACTTT.

J is TRBJ1-2 and V is TRBV7-9; D possibly corresponds to TRBD1 (6 bases). Deletions cut 0 bases from V and 8 bases from J, with 16 bases between. The length of the CDR3 is 15 residues. Germline values: CDR1 SEHNR, CDR2 FQNEAQ (reference sequence). The CDR3, as DNA: TGTGCCAGCAGCTTAGCTACAGGGCCGTTTTTCGGCTACACCTTC. Translated, it gives CASSLATGPFFGYTF.

This chain uses TRBV7-3 with TRBJ2-1; 10 bases map to TRBD2. Germline lookup yields CDR1 SGHTA and CDR2 FQGTGA. The J segment lost 5 bases and the V segment lost 2 bases, leaving 9 bases of the junction unmatched. The CDR3 consists of 17 residues. The CDR3 reads CASSLFPASGGNNEQFF. For the CDR3, the DNA is TGTGCCAGCAGCTTATTCCCCGCTAGCGGGGGAAACAATGAGCAGTTCTTC.

The rearrangement uses TRBV19 and TRBJ1-2; tentative D call: TRBD1 (6 bases). The CDR3 is 16 amino acids. Germline loops: CDR1 LNHDA, CDR2 SQIVND (reference sequence). V lost 3 bases and J lost 4, with 18 bases in between. The CDR3 DNA follows: TGTGCCAGTAGTATGGGAGTTGACAGGCTATCCTATGGCTACACCTTC. It is translated as CASSMGVDRLSYGYTF.

The DNA for the CDR3 is TGTGCCAGCAGCTTATTCTCTGGAAACACCATATATTTT. Its protein is CASSLFSGNTIYF. This chain uses TRBV9 with TRBJ1-3; no clear D. CDR3 length: 13 amino acids. The germline gives CDR1 SGDLS, CDR2 YYNGEE. V was shortened by 4 bases and J by 0 bases, with 5 bases between the two germline ends.

CDR3 bases: TGTGCCAGCAGACGGGTTCTGAACACTGAAGCTTTCTTT. Translation gives CASRRVLNTEAFF. This chain connects TRBV6-5 to TRBJ1-1; D is unclear. In germline, CDR1 is MNHEY, CDR2 SVGAGI. This CDR3 spans 13 amino acids. The ends were cut back, 6 bases at V and 0 bases at J, with 8 bases in the middle.

This sequence joins TRBV3-1 (or the pseudogene TRBV3-2) and TRBJ2-3; 7 nucleotides line up with TRBD2. The CDR3 length is 15 residues. Germline V gives CDR1 LGHDT, CDR2 YNNKEL (reference sequence). The junction had 9 bases not matched to a gene; V was cut back by 3 bases and J by 6 bases. The CDR3, as DNA: TGTGCCAGCAGCCATCGGGGGAGGGCCGGGGATACGCAGTATTTT. It encodes CASSHRGRAGDTQYF.

The chain joins TRBV11-3 to TRBJ1-1; D uncertain. V gave up 5 bases and J gave up 5 bases, with 9 bases separating them. The germline V gene encodes CDR1 SGHNT and CDR2 YENEEA. The CDR3 contains 12 residues. CDR3: CASSEAGTEAFF. For the CDR3, the DNA is TGTGCCAGCAGCGAGGCGGGAACTGAAGCTTTCTTT.

The gene calls are TRBV5-4 and TRBJ2-1; 9 bases align to TRBD2. This CDR3 is built from 16 residues. V lost 1 base and J lost 4; bases outside the gene matches: 6. Germline values: CDR1 SGHNT, CDR2 YYREEE (reference sequence). The CDR3 sequence is CASSLRRLAGYNEQFF. The DNA of the CDR3 is TGTGCCAGCAGCTTGCGTCGGCTAGCGGGGTACAATGAGCAGTTCTTC.

There are a few counts of this clone. The J gene is TRBJ1-6, the V gene TRBV10-3; the D gene is possibly TRBD1 (6 bases). The germline V gene has CDR1 ENHRY and CDR2 SYGVKD. The CDR3 spans 17 residues. Trimming pared 2 bases from V and 9 bases from J, leaving 20 bases between. The CDR3 reads CAISERMTIGGSSPLHF. The CDR3 DNA reads as TGTGCCATCAGTGAGCGGATGACAATAGGGGGAAGTTCACCCCTCCACTTT.

Of note for this clone: This same CDR3 is encoded by further DNA sequences in the sample. The chain is built from TRBV7-2 and TRBJ2-7; tentatively, D is TRBD2 (5 bases). The V gene lost 0 bases and the J gene lost 2 bases, with 8 bases spanning the gap. CDR1 SGHTA and CDR2 FQGNSA come from the germline V gene. The CDR3 spans 14 residues. The CDR3 bases are TGTGCCAGCAGCTTAGCAGGCGGGCCCTACGAGCAGTACTTC. Its protein product is CASSLAGGPYEQYF.

The CDR3 loop reads CASSFAQGLGTGELFF. The CDR3 DNA is TGTGCCAGCAGTTTCGCCCAGGGGCTGGGCACCGGGGAGCTGTTTTTT. The gene calls are TRBV27 and TRBJ2-2, with D possibly TRBD1 on 6 matching bases. The V and J ends lost 3 bases and 4 bases respectively, with 15 bases between them. Germline assignment: CDR1 MNHEY and CDR2 SMNVEV (reference sequence). The CDR3 spans 16 residues.